This T cell receptor beta chain was captured by sequencing in a study of cytomegalovirus exposure and HLA in healthy donors. This clone was picked up one time. Its matching antigen is unknown. Amplification used 60 Vbeta primers and 13 Jbeta primers. Only in-frame clones appear in the TCRdb table, and some are missing; sequencing was by immunoSEQ multiplex PCR. The data contain approximately 97,000 clones, about four fifths of them singletons. Findings of the study overall: In vitro, a few CMV-associated chains proved specific for CMV antigens. There were some V segments, including TRBV6-2 and TRBV6-3, excluded as indistinguishable.

This CDR3 is 15 amino acids long. Per the germline V gene, CDR1 is MNHEY and CDR2 is SMNVEV (reference sequence). V lost 4 bases to trimming and J lost 3 bases, with 16 bases between them. Input material: PBMCs. The chain couples TRBV27 to TRBJ2-7, with D possibly TRBD2 on 6 matching bases. The origin of this receptor is a middle-aged woman in good health and CMV-seropositive. CDR3 in amino acids: CASSSRAGLGYEQYF. The CDR3 nucleotides are TGTGCCAGCAGTTCTCGGGCGGGGCTGGGCTACGAGCAGTACTTC.